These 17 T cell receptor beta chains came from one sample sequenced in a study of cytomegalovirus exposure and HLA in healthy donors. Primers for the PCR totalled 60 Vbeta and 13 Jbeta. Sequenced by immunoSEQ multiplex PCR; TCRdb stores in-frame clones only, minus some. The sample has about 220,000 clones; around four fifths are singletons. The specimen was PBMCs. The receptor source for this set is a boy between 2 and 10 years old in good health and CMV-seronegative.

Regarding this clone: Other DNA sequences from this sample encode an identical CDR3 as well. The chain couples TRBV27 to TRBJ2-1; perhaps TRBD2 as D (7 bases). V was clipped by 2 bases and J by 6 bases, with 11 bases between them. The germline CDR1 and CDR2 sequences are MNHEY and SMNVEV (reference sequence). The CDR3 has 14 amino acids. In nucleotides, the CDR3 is TGTGCCAGCAGTTTAGGGGGGGGGCCCAATGAGCAGTTCTTC. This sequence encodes CASSLGGGPNEQFF.

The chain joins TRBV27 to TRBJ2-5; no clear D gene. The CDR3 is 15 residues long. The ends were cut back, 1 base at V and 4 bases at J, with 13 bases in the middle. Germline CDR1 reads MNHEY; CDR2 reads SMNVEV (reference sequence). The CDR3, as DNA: TGTGCCAGCAGTTTATATCGGCTAGGCGGAGAGACCCAGTACTTC. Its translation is CASSLYRLGGETQYF.

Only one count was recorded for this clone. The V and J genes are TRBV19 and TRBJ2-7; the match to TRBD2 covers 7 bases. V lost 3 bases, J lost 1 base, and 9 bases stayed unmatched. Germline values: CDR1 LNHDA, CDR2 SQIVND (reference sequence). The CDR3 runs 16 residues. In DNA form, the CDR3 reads TGTGCCAGTAGTATCGCCGGGGGAGGGAGTTCCTACGAGCAGTACTTC. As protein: CASSIAGGGSSYEQYF.

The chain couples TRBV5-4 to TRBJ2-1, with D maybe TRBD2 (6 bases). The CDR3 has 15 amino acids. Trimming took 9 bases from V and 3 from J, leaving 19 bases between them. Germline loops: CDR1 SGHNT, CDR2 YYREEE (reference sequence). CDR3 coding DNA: TGTGCCACCGAAAATCGGGAGTACGGCTACAATGAGCAGTTCTTC. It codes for CATENREYGYNEQFF.

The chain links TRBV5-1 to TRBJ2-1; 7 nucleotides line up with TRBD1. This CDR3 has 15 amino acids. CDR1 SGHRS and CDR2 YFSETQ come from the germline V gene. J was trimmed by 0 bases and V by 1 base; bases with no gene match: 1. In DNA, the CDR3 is TGCGCCAGCAGCTTGTCAGGGGGCTCCTACAATGAGCAGTTCTTC. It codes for CASSLSGGSYNEQFF.

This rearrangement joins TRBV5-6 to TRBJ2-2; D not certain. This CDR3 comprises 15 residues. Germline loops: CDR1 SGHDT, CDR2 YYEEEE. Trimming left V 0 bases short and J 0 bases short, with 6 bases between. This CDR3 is CASSLGTTNTGELFF. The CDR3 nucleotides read TGTGCCAGCAGCTTGGGCACAACGAACACCGGGGAGCTGTTTTTT.

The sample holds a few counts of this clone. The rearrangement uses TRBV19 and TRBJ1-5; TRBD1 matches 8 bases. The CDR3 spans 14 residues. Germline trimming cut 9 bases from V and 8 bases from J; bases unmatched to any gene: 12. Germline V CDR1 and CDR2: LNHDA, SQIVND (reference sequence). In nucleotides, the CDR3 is TGTGCCAGCCACACGCAGGGGGCGACGGAGCCCCAGCATTTT. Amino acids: CASHTQGATEPQHF.

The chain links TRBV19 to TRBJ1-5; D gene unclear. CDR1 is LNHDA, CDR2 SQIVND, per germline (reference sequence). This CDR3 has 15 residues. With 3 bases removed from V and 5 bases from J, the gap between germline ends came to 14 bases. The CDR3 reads CASSIGGFSDQPQHF. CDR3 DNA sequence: TGTGCCAGTAGTATTGGCGGGTTCTCCGATCAGCCCCAGCATTTT.

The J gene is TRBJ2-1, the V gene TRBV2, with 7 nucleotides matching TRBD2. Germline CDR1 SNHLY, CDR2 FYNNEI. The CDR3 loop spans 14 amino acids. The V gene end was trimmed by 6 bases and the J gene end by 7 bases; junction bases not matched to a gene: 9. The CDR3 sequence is CASSEGGLGNEQFF. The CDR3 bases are TGTGCCAGCAGCGAGGGAGGGCTGGGAAATGAGCAGTTCTTC.

CDR3 sequence reads: CAWSVAGGEQYF. Here the CDR3 DNA reads TGTGCCTGGAGTGTGGCCGGGGGCGAGCAGTACTTC. The chain recombines TRBV30 with TRBJ2-7; TRBD2 is a possible D gene (6 bases). The germline CDR1 and CDR2 sequences are GTSNPN and SVGIG (reference sequence). Trimming took off 0 bases at V and 6 bases at J, with 9 bases between the two ends. This CDR3 spans 12 amino acids.

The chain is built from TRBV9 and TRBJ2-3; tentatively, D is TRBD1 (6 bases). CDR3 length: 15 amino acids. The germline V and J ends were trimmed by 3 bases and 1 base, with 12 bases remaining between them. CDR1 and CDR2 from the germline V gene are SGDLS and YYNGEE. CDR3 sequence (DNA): TGTGCCAGCAGCGAATGGGGACAAGGCACAGATACGCAGTATTTT. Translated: CASSEWGQGTDTQYF.

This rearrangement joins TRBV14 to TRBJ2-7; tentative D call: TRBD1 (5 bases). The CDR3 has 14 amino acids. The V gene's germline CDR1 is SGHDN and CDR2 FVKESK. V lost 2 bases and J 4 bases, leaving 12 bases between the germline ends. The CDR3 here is CASSQLGQSYEQYF. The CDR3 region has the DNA TGTGCCAGCAGCCAACTGGGGCAGAGTTACGAGCAGTACTTC.

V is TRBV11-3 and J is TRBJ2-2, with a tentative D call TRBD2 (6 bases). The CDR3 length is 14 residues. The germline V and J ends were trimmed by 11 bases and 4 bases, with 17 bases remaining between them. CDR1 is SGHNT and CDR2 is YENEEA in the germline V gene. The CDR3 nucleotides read TGTGCCGGCGCGAGAAGGACTACCACCGGGGAGCTGTTTTTT. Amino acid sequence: CAGARRTTTGELFF.

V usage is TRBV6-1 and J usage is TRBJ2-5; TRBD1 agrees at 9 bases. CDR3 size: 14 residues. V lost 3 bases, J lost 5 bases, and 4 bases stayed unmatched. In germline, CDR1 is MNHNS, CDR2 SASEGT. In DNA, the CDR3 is TGTGCCAGCAGTGACGGGACAGGGTGGGAGACCCAGTACTTC. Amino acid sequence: CASSDGTGWETQYF.

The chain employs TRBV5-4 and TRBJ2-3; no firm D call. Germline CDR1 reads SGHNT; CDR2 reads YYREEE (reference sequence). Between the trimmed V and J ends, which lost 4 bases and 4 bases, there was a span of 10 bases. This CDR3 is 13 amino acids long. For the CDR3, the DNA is TGTGCCAGCAGCCCTCCTCCTCCAGATACGCAGTATTTT. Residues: CASSPPPPDTQYF.

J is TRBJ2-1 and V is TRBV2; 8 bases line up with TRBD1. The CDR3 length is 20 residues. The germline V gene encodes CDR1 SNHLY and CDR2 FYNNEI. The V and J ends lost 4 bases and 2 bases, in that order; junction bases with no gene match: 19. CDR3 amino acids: CASSGPRAGGAGVAYNEQFF. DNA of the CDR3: TGTGCCAGCAGTGGACCCCGGGCAGGGGGCGCAGGGGTCGCCTACAATGAGCAGTTCTTC.

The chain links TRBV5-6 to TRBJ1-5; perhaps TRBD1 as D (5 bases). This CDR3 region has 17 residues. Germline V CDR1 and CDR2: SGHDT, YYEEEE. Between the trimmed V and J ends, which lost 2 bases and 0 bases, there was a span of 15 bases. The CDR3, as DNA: TGTGCCAGCAGCTTAAGTCGGAGGGGAAATAGCAATCAGCCCCAGCATTTT. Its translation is CASSLSRRGNSNQPQHF.